This T cell receptor beta chain was identified in a study of blood T cell repertoires in COVID-19. Study in general: Both acute and convalescent COVID-19 samples were obtained from the United States, Italy and Spain. PBMCs, B-cell-depleted T cells, or T cells were the source of the cDNA or gDNA that made up the material.

There are 15 residues in the CDR3. The germline CDR1 and CDR2 sequences are MNHNY and SVGAGI (reference sequence). J gave up 5 bases and V 8 bases, and 12 bases lay outside the gene matches. Source study methods: Estimation of nucleated cell counts was performed using reference gene primer amplification. The protocol was immunoSEQ multiplex PCR, while the TCRdb copy is restricted to in-frame clones and leaves out a portion. V and J calls plus clone size are reproduced from that table; the DNA served to infer D and trimming. The sample shows 30,000 to 45,000 clones, over 70% of them seen only once. The sequence came from an older man with active or convalescent COVID-19. The specimen sequenced was peripheral blood. This rearrangement joins TRBV6-6 to TRBJ2-5, with 9 nucleotides matching TRBD2. Here the CDR3 reads CASESPSGNGETQYF. The CDR3 bases are TGTGCCAGCGAGTCCCCTAGCGGGAACGGGGAGACCCAGTACTTC.